This entry describes one T cell receptor beta chain. Its antigen is undetermined. This sample stems from a study of shared clonotypes between healthy human individuals. The study's findings and limits: Owing to a small donor count, the genetic and exposure-history diversity represented was limited. Sorted-subset sequencing was shown by rarefaction to be incomplete despite large depth.

Assay: immunoSEQ multiplex PCR; the TCRdb copy retains only in-frame clones and omits some. The sample has hundreds of thousands of clones; around 72% are singletons. The sequenced sample consisted of memory CD4+ T cells sorted from blood. Subset in this sample: CD45RA-negative fraction. The receptor was derived from a woman under 40 in good health.

The DNA of the CDR3 is TGCAGCGTTGCGGCGGGCTCCGATACGCAGTATTTT. Protein product: CSVAAGSDTQYF. The rearrangement links TRBV29-1 to TRBJ2-3; the D gene is possibly TRBD2 (5 bases). The CDR3 spans 12 residues. V gave up 4 bases and J gave up 6 bases, with 11 bases separating them. Per germline, CDR1 SQVTM and CDR2 ANQGSEA.